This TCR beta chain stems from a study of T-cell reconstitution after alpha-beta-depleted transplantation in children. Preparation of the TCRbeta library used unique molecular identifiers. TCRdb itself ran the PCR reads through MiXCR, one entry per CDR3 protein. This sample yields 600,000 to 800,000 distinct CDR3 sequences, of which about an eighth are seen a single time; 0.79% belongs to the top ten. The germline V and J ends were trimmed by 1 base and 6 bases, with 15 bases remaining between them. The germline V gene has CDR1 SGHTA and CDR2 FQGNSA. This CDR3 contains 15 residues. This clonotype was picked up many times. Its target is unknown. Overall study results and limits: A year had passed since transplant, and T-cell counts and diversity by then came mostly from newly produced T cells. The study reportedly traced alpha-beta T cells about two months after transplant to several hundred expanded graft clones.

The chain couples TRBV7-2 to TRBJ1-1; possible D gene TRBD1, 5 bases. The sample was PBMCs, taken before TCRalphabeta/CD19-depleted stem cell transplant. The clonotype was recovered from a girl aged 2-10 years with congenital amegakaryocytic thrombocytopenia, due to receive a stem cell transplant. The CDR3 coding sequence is TGTGCCAGCAGCTTAGGTTCGGGGCTGAGGGCTGAAGCTTTCTTT. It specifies CASSLGSGLRAEAFF. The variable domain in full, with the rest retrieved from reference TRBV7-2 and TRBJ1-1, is GAGVSQSPSNKVTEKGKDVELRCDPISGHTALYWYRQSLGQGLEFLIYFQGNSAPDKSGLPSDRFSAERTGGSVSTLTIQRTQQEDSAVYLCASSLGSGLRAEAFFGQGTRLTVV.